Sequencing of this T cell receptor (beta chain) was carried out in a study of blood T cell repertoires in COVID-19. Clones were sequenced by immunoSEQ multiplex PCR, and TCRdb holds only the in-frame ones, with some missing. The sample has 140,000 to 150,000 clones; 87% are singletons. CDR1 is SEHNR and CDR2 is FQNEAQ in the germline V gene (reference sequence). Trimming shortened V by 5 bases and J by 8 bases, and 15 bases separated the two germline ends. The CDR3 contains 13 residues. The gene calls are TRBV7-9 and TRBJ1-2; no reliable D call. Specimen: peripheral blood. The TCR comes from a woman aged 45-65 years with acute or convalescent COVID-19. In DNA, the CDR3 is TGTGCCAGCAGCCAAAGGACGGAGGGCGGCTACACCTTC. The encoded protein is CASSQRTEGGYTF.